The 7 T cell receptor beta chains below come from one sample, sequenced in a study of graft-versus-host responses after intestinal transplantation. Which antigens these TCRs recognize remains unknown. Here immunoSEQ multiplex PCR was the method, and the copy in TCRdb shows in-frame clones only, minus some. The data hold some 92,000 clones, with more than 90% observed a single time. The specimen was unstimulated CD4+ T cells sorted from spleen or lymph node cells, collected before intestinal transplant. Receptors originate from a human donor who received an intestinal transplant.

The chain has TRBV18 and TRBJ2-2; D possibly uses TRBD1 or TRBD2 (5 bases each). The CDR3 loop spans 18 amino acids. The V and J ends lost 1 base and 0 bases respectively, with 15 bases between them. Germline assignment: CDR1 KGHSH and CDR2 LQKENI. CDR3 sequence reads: CASSPQGTLIANTGELFF. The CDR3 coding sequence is TGTGCCAGCTCACCACAGGGGACCCTGATTGCGAACACCGGGGAGCTGTTTTTT.

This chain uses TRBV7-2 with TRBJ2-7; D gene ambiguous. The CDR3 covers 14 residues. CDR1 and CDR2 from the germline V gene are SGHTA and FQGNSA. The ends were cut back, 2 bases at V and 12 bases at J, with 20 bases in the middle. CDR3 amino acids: CASSLSLPSPKLYF. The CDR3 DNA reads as TGTGCCAGCAGCTTATCGCTCCCATCTCCTAAGCTGTACTTC.

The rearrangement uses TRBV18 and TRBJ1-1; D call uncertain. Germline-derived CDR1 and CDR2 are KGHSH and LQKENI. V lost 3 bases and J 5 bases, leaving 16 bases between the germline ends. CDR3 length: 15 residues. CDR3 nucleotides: TGTGCCAGCTCACCGCGGGAGGCCTCCACGACTGAAGCTTTCTTT. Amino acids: CASSPREASTTEAFF. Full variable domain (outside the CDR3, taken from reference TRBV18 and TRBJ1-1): NAGVMQNPRHLVRRRGQEARLRCSPMKGHSHVYWYRQLPEEGLKFMVYLQKENIIDESGMPKERFSAEFPKEGPSILRIQQVVRGDSAAYFCASSPREASTTEAFFGQGTRLTVV.

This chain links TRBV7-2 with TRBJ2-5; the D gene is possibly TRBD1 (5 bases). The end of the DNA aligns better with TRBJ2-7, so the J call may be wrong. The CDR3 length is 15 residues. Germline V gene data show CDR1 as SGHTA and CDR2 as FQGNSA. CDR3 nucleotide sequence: TGTGCCAGCAGCTTAGGCCCGGACATGTACTACGAGCAGTACTTC. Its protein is CASSLGPDMYYEQYF.

The CDR3 region is CASSLSGGMNEQYF. CDR3 coding DNA: TGTGCCAGCAGTCTCAGCGGAGGGATGAACGAGCAGTACTTC. J is TRBJ2-7 and V is TRBV25-1, with a possible D match to TRBD2 (6 bases). CDR3 length: 14 amino acids. V lost 5 bases and J 5 bases, leaving 16 bases between the germline ends. Germline loops: CDR1 MGHDK, CDR2 SYGVNS.

The DNA for the CDR3 is TGTGCCAGTAGTATAGATCACCGGATACAAGAGACCCAGTACTTC. This encodes CASSIDHRIQETQYF. This sequence joins TRBV19 and TRBJ2-5; no reliable D call. Germline CDR1 reads LNHDA; CDR2 reads SQIVND (reference sequence). This CDR3 comprises 15 residues. With 0 bases removed from V and 2 bases from J, the gap between germline ends came to 10 bases.

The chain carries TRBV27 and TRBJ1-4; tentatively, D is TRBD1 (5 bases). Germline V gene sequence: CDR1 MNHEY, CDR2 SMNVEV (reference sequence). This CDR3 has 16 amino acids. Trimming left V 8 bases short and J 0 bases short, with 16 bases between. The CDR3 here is CASRGSLGATNEKLFF. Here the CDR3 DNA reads TGTGCCAGCCGCGGGTCTCTAGGGGCAACTAATGAAAAACTGTTTTTT.